These 30 T cell receptor beta chains originate from one sample sequenced in a study of T cells in Graves' hyperthyroidism and ophthalmopathy (dated by TCRdb to between 2018 and 2020). Library creation used multiplex PCR. Sequencing was performed on an Illumina HiSeq 2000. Amplification of TCR beta CDR3 regions was carried out from RNA transcripts. The TCR CDR3 was subjected to a first round of RT-PCR using the HTBI primer set and the Qiagen OneStep RT-PCR kit. Through fastp at Q25 and MiXCR, TCRdb rebuilt clones from the public reads, retaining in-frame beta chains. Rows merge per CDR3 protein into single entries with the most common DNA and genes. Present in this sample are roughly 380,000 distinct CDR3 sequences, around 13% of which were seen just once. The top ten hold approximately 11% of the sample. The sample comprised blood. The receptors stem from a woman in her sixties or seventies with Graves' hyperthyroidism.

Many counts were recorded for this clonotype. The chain employs TRBV12-3 or TRBV12-4 and TRBJ2-1; D call uncertain. V was shortened by 6 bases and J by 8 bases, with 14 bases between the two germline ends. The CDR3 spans 13 residues. The CDR3 protein is CASSYVGVDEQFF. As DNA, the CDR3 is TGTGCCAGCAGCTACGTTGGAGTGGATGAGCAGTTCTTC.

This clonotype was observed at least ten times. This chain connects TRBV29-1 to TRBJ2-1, with D perhaps matching TRBD2 (5 bases). Trimming pared 2 bases from V and 3 bases from J, leaving 17 bases between. There are 16 residues in the CDR3. The germline gives CDR1 SQVTM, CDR2 ANQGSEA. The CDR3 spells CSVERDGSILYNEQFF. The CDR3 region has the DNA TGCAGCGTTGAAAGGGATGGGAGCATACTCTACAATGAGCAGTTCTTC.

The rearrangement links TRBV29-1 to TRBJ2-1, with a possible D match to TRBD2 (5 bases). The CDR3 consists of 15 residues. Trimming left V 1 base short and J 10 bases short, with 20 bases between. In germline, CDR1 is SQVTM, CDR2 ANQGSEA. The CDR3 bases are TGCAGCGTTGAAGCGGGGAGTATACAATCTGGGGAGCAGTTCTTC. This translates into CSVEAGSIQSGEQFF.

This clonotype was detected ten times or more. This rearrangement joins TRBV5-5 to TRBJ1-1, with D perhaps matching TRBD1 (5 bases). Per the germline V gene, CDR1 is SGHKS and CDR2 is YYEKEE (reference sequence). CDR3 length: 15 residues. The ends were cut back, 5 bases at V and 4 bases at J, with 18 bases in the middle. The CDR3 reads CASSSPGGEGTEAFF. CDR3 nucleotides: TGTGCCAGCAGTTCCCCGGGAGGGGAGGGCACTGAAGCTTTCTTT.

This clonotype was found a few times. The gene calls are TRBV7-9 and TRBJ2-2; D possibly corresponds to TRBD2 (5 bases). The CDR3 runs 15 residues. V was shortened by 5 bases and J by 1 base, with 11 bases between the two germline ends. Germline CDR1 SEHNR, CDR2 FQNEAQ (reference sequence). The DNA for the CDR3 is TGTGCCAGCAGCCCGCACGGGGAGAACACCGGGGAGCTGTTTTTT. This encodes CASSPHGENTGELFF.

This clonotype was seen repeatedly, ten times or more. The rearrangement links TRBV6-1 to TRBJ2-3; 8 bases are a match to TRBD2. CDR3 length: 15 amino acids. Losses at the gene ends were 7 bases for V and 2 bases for J; bases not matched to a gene: 8. CDR1 is MNHNS and CDR2 is SASEGT in the germline V gene. The chain's CDR3 is CASTPGTSSTDTQYF. CDR3 bases: TGTGCCAGCACTCCCGGGACTAGTTCCACAGATACGCAGTATTTT.

This clonotype was recorded many times. The V gene is TRBV3-1, the J gene TRBJ1-2; D not certain. Trimming removed 1 base at V and 7 bases at J, with 13 bases between. The CDR3 consists of 14 residues. Germline V gives CDR1 LGHDT, CDR2 YNNKEL (reference sequence). CDR3 loop: CASSQGDGLGGYTF. The CDR3 DNA reads as TGTGCCAGCAGCCAAGGGGATGGGTTGGGTGGCTACACCTTC.

The rearrangement links TRBV4-1 to TRBJ2-7; 9 positions agree with TRBD2. This CDR3 comprises 17 residues. Trimming at V came to 1 base and at J to 2 bases, leaving 9 bases not matched to a gene. Germline V gene lookup returns CDR1 MGHRA and CDR2 YSYEKL. In DNA, the CDR3 is TGCGCCAGCAGCCAAGGGGTAAGCGGGAGGTCCCCCTACGAGCAGTACTTC. Translation gives CASSQGVSGRSPYEQYF.

In its sample, this clonotype was seen many times. V and J are TRBV7-9 and TRBJ2-5; 7 bases agree with TRBD2. V lost 4 bases to trimming and J lost 5 bases; unmatched junction nucleotides: 10. This CDR3 region has 15 residues. Germline V gene sequence: CDR1 SEHNR, CDR2 FQNEAQ (reference sequence). For the CDR3, the DNA is TGTGCCAGCAGCTGGATCCGCGGGAGTGTCGAGACCCAGTACTTC. Translation gives CASSWIRGSVETQYF.

This clonotype was observed many times. The chain couples TRBV24-1 to TRBJ1-1; D call uncertain. Germline loops: CDR1 KGHDR, CDR2 SFDVKD. The CDR3 extends over 13 amino acids. Trimming took off 4 bases at V and 3 bases at J, with 8 bases between the two ends. CDR3 in amino acids: CATSDNRYTEAFF. CDR3 DNA sequence: TGTGCCACCAGTGACAACAGATACACTGAAGCTTTCTTT.

This clonotype was seen a few times. The genes are TRBV2 and TRBJ2-1; D remains ambiguous. The CDR3 runs 14 residues. V was cut by 5 bases and J by 4 bases, with 12 bases left in between. Germline assignment: CDR1 SNHLY and CDR2 FYNNEI. The CDR3 reads CASSPTGPYNEQFF. The DNA of the CDR3 is TGTGCCAGCAGTCCTACCGGACCTTACAATGAGCAGTTCTTC.

This clonotype was recorded many times. This chain links TRBV10-3 with TRBJ2-7, with 13 nucleotides matching TRBD2. This CDR3 spans 17 amino acids. The junction had 7 bases not matched to a gene; V was cut back by 4 bases and J by 1 base. CDR1 and CDR2 (germline): ENHRY, SYGVKD. DNA for the CDR3: TGTGCCATCAGTGGGACTAGCGGGAGTGCTGGATCCTACGAGCAGTACTTC. This gives the protein CAISGTSGSAGSYEQYF.

This clonotype was counted ten times or more. CDR3 protein: CAIGQSNQPQHF. The CDR3 region has the DNA TGTGCGATTGGACAGTCGAATCAGCCCCAGCATTTT. The chain is built from TRBV30 and TRBJ1-5, with D possibly being TRBD1 (6 bases). Germline V gene sequence: CDR1 GTSNPN, CDR2 SVGIG (reference sequence). The CDR3 sequence is 12 residues long.

This clonotype was detected many times. The chain is built from TRBV18 and TRBJ1-2, with TRBD1 identical over 10 bases. The junction had 1 base not matched to a gene; V was cut back by 0 bases and J by 6 bases. There are 14 residues in the CDR3. Per germline, CDR1 KGHSH and CDR2 LQKENI. CDR3: CASSPPGTGDGYTF. The CDR3 DNA follows: TGTGCCAGCTCACCACCCGGGACAGGGGATGGCTACACCTTC.

This clonotype was observed once. A much larger clone differs by one base, so this may be a read error. The chain joins TRBV5-1 to TRBJ2-1, with D possibly being TRBD1 or TRBD2 (5 bases each). The J call may be mistaken, given a closer DNA end match to TRBJ2-7. The CDR3 covers 16 residues. In germline, CDR1 is SGHRS, CDR2 YFSETQ. The CDR3 region has the DNA TGCGCCAGCCGCCTCCAGGGAGCGGAGTTCTACAATGAGCAGTACTTC. As protein: CASRLQGAEFYNEQYF.

This clonotype was counted at least ten times. The chain has TRBV5-6 and TRBJ1-1; the D is unclear. Germline values: CDR1 SGHDT, CDR2 YYEEEE. The V end lost 2 bases, the J end lost 1 base, and 9 bases lay between the germline ends. CDR3 length: 14 residues. The CDR3 protein is CASSFRTTNTEAFF. The CDR3 nucleotides are TGTGCCAGCAGCTTCAGGACCACGAACACTGAAGCTTTCTTT.

V is TRBV11-1 and J is TRBJ2-2; 8 bases are shared with TRBD1. The trim removed 1 base at V and 4 bases at J, leaving 5 bases unmatched. The CDR3 spans 16 residues. Germline loops: CDR1 SGHAT, CDR2 FQDESV (reference sequence). The CDR3 sequence: CASSLVRGLVTGELFF. CDR3 bases: TGTGCCAGCAGCTTAGTCAGGGGGCTCGTCACCGGGGAGCTGTTTTTT.

This clonotype was detected ten times or more. The CDR3 loop reads CASSPMTTYSYNEQFF. The CDR3 bases are TGCGCCAGCAGCCCGATGACTACATACTCCTACAATGAGCAGTTCTTC. The J gene is TRBJ2-1, the V gene TRBV5-1, with D perhaps matching TRBD2 (5 bases). V was cut by 4 bases and J by 0 bases, with 14 bases left in between. The CDR3 sequence is 16 residues long. Germline lookup yields CDR1 SGHRS and CDR2 YFSETQ.

This clonotype has just a few counts. The chain is built from TRBV18 and TRBJ1-5, with D unresolved. V gave up 3 bases and J gave up 6 bases, with 9 bases separating them. This CDR3 spans 13 amino acids. Germline assignment: CDR1 KGHSH and CDR2 LQKENI. CDR3 DNA: TGTGCCAGCTCACCCGGGGAGAGTCAGCCCCAGCATTTT. It specifies CASSPGESQPQHF.

Here the CDR3 reads CASSLGLAAGDEQFF. The CDR3, as DNA: TGTGCCAGCAGCTTAGGACTAGCGGCTGGGGATGAGCAGTTCTTC. This chain joins TRBV11-2 and TRBJ2-1, with TRBD2 matching over 9 bases. Per the germline V gene, CDR1 is SGHAT and CDR2 is FQNNGV. The CDR3 has 15 amino acids. V was pared by 1 base and J by 8 bases, with 6 bases of the junction left unmatched.

CDR3 protein: CATKGSTNTGELFF. The CDR3 bases are TGTGCCACCAAGGGATCGACGAACACCGGGGAGCTGTTTTTT. V is TRBV28 and J is TRBJ2-2; D remains ambiguous. V was pared by 10 bases and J by 0 bases, with 12 bases between. In germline, CDR1 is MDHEN, CDR2 SYDVKM. The CDR3 has 14 amino acids.

In its sample, this clonotype was seen many times. This chain uses TRBV7-2 with TRBJ1-1; 10 positions match TRBD1. Germline V gives CDR1 SGHTA, CDR2 FQGNSA. J gave up 4 bases and V 5 bases, and 10 bases lay outside the gene matches. The CDR3 extends over 16 amino acids. In DNA form, the CDR3 reads TGTGCCAGCAGCCATTATCCGGGACAGGGGAGCACTGAAGCTTTCTTT. Its translation is CASSHYPGQGSTEAFF.

In its sample, this clonotype was seen many times. The rearrangement joins TRBV2 to TRBJ2-1, with D unresolved. The CDR3 loop spans 13 amino acids. CDR1 and CDR2 from the germline V gene are SNHLY and FYNNEI. V lost 2 bases and J lost 6, with 8 bases in between. CDR3 amino acids: CASSEFRANEQFF. The CDR3 nucleotides are TGTGCCAGCAGTGAATTTAGGGCCAATGAGCAGTTCTTC. Complete variable domain (other parts from reference TRBV2 and TRBJ2-1): EPEVTQTPSHQVTQMGQEVILRCVPISNHLYFYWYRQILGQKVEFLVSFYNNEISEKSEIFDDQFSVERPDGSNFTLKIRSTKLEDSAMYFCASSEFRANEQFFGPGTRLTVL.

This clonotype was found many times. CDR3: CASSQTTGPLHF. DNA of the CDR3: TGTGCCAGCAGTCAAACGACGGGACCCCTCCACTTT. The chain is built from TRBV28 and TRBJ1-6; D not resolved. Looked up from germline, CDR1 is MDHEN and CDR2 is SYDVKM. This CDR3 is built from 12 residues. Trimming took off 5 bases at V and 12 bases at J, with 11 bases between the two ends.

This clonotype was observed many times. The chain employs TRBV9 and TRBJ2-1, with a tentative D call TRBD2 (6 bases). The CDR3 runs to 15 residues. With 0 bases removed from V and 8 bases from J, the gap between germline ends came to 15 bases. Germline CDR1 reads SGDLS; CDR2 reads YYNGEE. The CDR3 bases are TGTGCCAGCAGCGTAGGTTTTGCTAGCGTCTATGAGCAGTTCTTC. This codes for CASSVGFASVYEQFF. The full variable domain, with the rest looked up from reference TRBV9 and TRBJ2-1, is DSGVTQTPKHLITATGQRVTLRCSPRSGDLSVYWYQQSLDQGLQFLIQYYNGEERAKGNILERFSAQQFPDLHSELNLSSLELGDSALYFCASSVGFASVYEQFFGPGTRLTVL.

There are many counts of this clonotype. The chain couples TRBV20-1 to TRBJ2-1, with D possibly matching TRBD2 (7 bases). This CDR3 region has 15 residues. V was cut by 3 bases and J by 4 bases, with 16 bases left in between. CDR1 and CDR2 (germline): DFQATT, SNEGSKA (reference sequence). The CDR3 protein is CSARWGGATYNEQFF. The CDR3 bases are TGCAGTGCTAGGTGGGGGGGGGCCACATACAATGAGCAGTTCTTC.

In this sample, this clonotype turned up many times. The chain carries TRBV27 and TRBJ2-1; the match to TRBD2 covers 8 bases. In germline, CDR1 is MNHEY, CDR2 SMNVEV (reference sequence). The CDR3 is made up of 13 amino acids. After removal of 5 bases from V and 8 bases from J, the junction contained 5 bases not matched to a gene. CDR3 in amino acids: CASSGLAVDEQFF. CDR3 bases: TGTGCCAGCAGTGGACTAGCTGTGGATGAGCAGTTCTTC.

The chain links TRBV6-2 or TRBV6-3 to TRBJ2-2; 7 nucleotides match TRBD1. The CDR3 extends over 15 amino acids. Trimming removed 7 bases from V and 2 bases from J; junction bases left unmatched: 7. Germline CDR1 is MNHEY and CDR2 is SVGEGT. The CDR3 nucleotides read TGTGCCAGCACCCGAAACAGGGGAAACACCGGGGAGCTGTTTTTT. This translates into CASTRNRGNTGELFF.

The rearrangement uses TRBV24-1 and TRBJ2-3, with D possibly matching TRBD2 (6 bases). From germline, CDR1 is KGHDR and CDR2 SFDVKD. The CDR3 loop spans 15 amino acids. V dropped 7 bases and J dropped 0 bases, with 13 bases sitting between them. The CDR3 bases are TGTGCCACCAGCGGGACTCAAAAGAGCACAGATACGCAGTATTTT. Residues: CATSGTQKSTDTQYF.

This chain uses TRBV30 with TRBJ2-5; 9 positions match TRBD1. This CDR3 is 14 amino acids long. The ends lost 4 bases at V and 5 bases at J; junction bases unmatched: 8. Germline values: CDR1 GTSNPN, CDR2 SVGIG (reference sequence). CDR3 sequence: CAWTRDRASETQYF. CDR3 nucleotides: TGTGCCTGGACCCGGGACAGGGCTTCGGAGACCCAGTACTTC.